What follows are 26 T cell receptor beta chains derived from one specimen sequenced in a study of response to subunit inactivated influenza vaccine. TCRdb fed the RT-PCR reads into MiXCR, producing one record per CDR3 protein. The sample has roughly 460,000 distinct CDR3 sequences; 9.5% to 13% are singletons. This specimen consisted of PBMCs from blood, obtained 45 days after vaccination. These receptors originate from a man aged 45 to 65 who received an inactivated influenza vaccine.

This clonotype has only a few counts. J is TRBJ2-1 and V is TRBV3-1; D may be TRBD2 (6 bases). This CDR3 has 13 amino acids. Germline CDR1 reads LGHDT; CDR2 reads YNNKEL (reference sequence). Trimming pared 5 bases from V and 3 bases from J, leaving 8 bases between. CDR3 region: CASSWDFYNEQFF. The CDR3 DNA reads TGTGCCAGCAGCTGGGACTTCTACAATGAGCAGTTCTTC.

Notes on this clonotype: A much bigger clone sits one base away, suggesting this may be a read error. The J gene is TRBJ1-1, the V gene TRBV12-3 or TRBV12-4, with a possible D match to TRBD1 (5 bases). The CDR3 length is 14 residues. The CDR3 DNA follows: TGTGCCAGCAGTTTGCAGGGAGTAGGGACTGAAGCTTACTTT. It translates to CASSLQGVGTEAYF.

The V gene is TRBV7-8, the J gene TRBJ2-7, with 12 positions matching TRBD2. Germline lookup yields CDR1 SGHVS and CDR2 FQNEAQ. CDR3 size: 15 residues. V lost 4 bases to trimming and J lost 4 bases; unmatched junction nucleotides: 5. The CDR3 region is CASSYLAGGLYEQYF. CDR3 nucleotides: TGTGCCAGCAGCTATCTAGCGGGGGGGCTGTACGAGCAGTACTTC.

This clonotype has at least ten counts. This chain connects TRBV4-3 to TRBJ2-1, with a possible D match to TRBD2 (6 bases). Looked up from germline, CDR1 is LGHNA and CDR2 is YSLEER. Trimming shortened V by 0 bases and J by 6 bases, and 9 bases separated the two germline ends. The CDR3 sequence is 14 residues long. In DNA form, the CDR3 reads TGCGCCAGCAGCCAAGACGGGGGACCCAATGAGCAGTTCTTC. Translated, it gives CASSQDGGPNEQFF.

Only a few counts were recorded for this clonotype. The rearrangement joins TRBV10-3 to TRBJ1-1; D might be TRBD1 (5 bases). CDR3 length: 15 amino acids. V lost 2 bases and J 2 bases, leaving 12 bases between the germline ends. Germline lookup yields CDR1 ENHRY and CDR2 SYGVKD. CDR3 residues: CAISEGQGANTEAFF. The DNA of the CDR3 is TGTGCCATCAGTGAGGGTCAGGGCGCCAACACTGAAGCTTTCTTT.

V and J are TRBV11-1 and TRBJ2-1; TRBD2 matches at 10 bases. Germline CDR1 is SGHAT and CDR2 is FQDESV (reference sequence). With V trimmed by 3 bases and J by 7 bases, 15 bases remained unmatched. The length of the CDR3 is 18 residues. The CDR3 reads CASSFRWALAGVGNEQFF. The CDR3 coding sequence is TGTGCCAGCAGCTTTAGATGGGCTCTAGCGGGAGTGGGGAATGAGCAGTTCTTC.

This clonotype was seen a few times. The chain has TRBV7-8 and TRBJ2-1; 8 bases agree with TRBD1. The germline V gene encodes CDR1 SGHVS and CDR2 FQNEAQ. V lost 0 bases and J lost 7; bases outside the gene matches: 5. The CDR3 extends over 15 amino acids. CDR3 protein: CASSLARTGWNEQFF. The CDR3 coding sequence is TGTGCCAGCAGCTTAGCGCGGACAGGGTGGAATGAGCAGTTCTTC.

This clonotype appeared a few times. The rearrangement joins TRBV18 to TRBJ2-7; 13 nucleotides align to TRBD2. Germline CDR1 and CDR2: KGHSH and LQKENI. V shed 3 bases, J shed 0 bases, and the junction held 2 bases outside the gene matches. The CDR3 covers 16 residues. For the CDR3, the DNA is TGTGCCAGCTCACCGGGACTAGCGGGACCCTCCTACGAGCAGTACTTC. It specifies CASSPGLAGPSYEQYF.

This clonotype was found many times. J is TRBJ2-5 and V is TRBV11-2; 9 bases align to TRBD1. The junction had 10 bases not matched to a gene; V was cut back by 2 bases and J by 9 bases. The CDR3 is 15 amino acids. Germline V gene sequence: CDR1 SGHAT, CDR2 FQNNGV. CDR3 sequence reads: CASSLRQGGQVAQYF. The CDR3 nucleotides read TGTGCCAGCAGCTTAAGACAGGGGGGACAAGTGGCCCAGTACTTC.

Concerning this clonotype: An end of the junction does not agree with germline; a read error may underlie this. The chain has TRBV29-1 and TRBJ2-2, with 10 positions matching TRBD2. The CDR3 length is 14 residues. CDR1 and CDR2 (germline): SQVTM, ANQGSEA. CDR3 sequence reads: CSVERLAGAGELVF. The CDR3 DNA sequence: TGCAGCGTTGAAAGGCTAGCGGGGGCCGGGGAGCTGGTTTTT.

This clonotype was observed a handful of times. The V call is TRBV12-3 or TRBV12-4, the J call TRBJ1-6, with D unclear. The CDR3 sequence is 14 residues long. Trimming removed 6 bases at V and 4 bases at J, with 10 bases between. CDR3 amino acids: CASSPNKYNSPLHF. The CDR3, as DNA: TGTGCCAGCAGCCCCAATAAGTATAATTCACCCCTCCACTTT.

This clonotype came up a few times. This chain links TRBV5-6 with TRBJ1-2, with D possibly being TRBD1 (5 bases). V lost 4 bases, J lost 2 bases, and 18 bases lay in between. Germline-derived CDR1 and CDR2 are SGHDT and YYEEEE. The CDR3 is made up of 16 amino acids. The CDR3 DNA is TGTGCCAGCAGCCCGCGGAGCCGGGGCTTCAACTATGGCTACACCTTC. Translating gives CASSPRSRGFNYGYTF.

In this sample, this clonotype turned up a few times. The chain is built from TRBV20-1 and TRBJ2-5, with TRBD2 as a possible D gene (5 bases). CDR1 DFQATT and CDR2 SNEGSKA come from the germline V gene (reference sequence). V was clipped by 0 bases and J by 4 bases, with 9 bases between them. The CDR3 contains 13 residues. As DNA, the CDR3 is TGCAGTGCTAGAGAAGACTACGGAGAGACCCAGTACTTC. The encoded protein is CSAREDYGETQYF.

The CDR3 here is CASSERGPYSNQPQHF. The DNA of the CDR3 is TGTGCCAGCAGTGAACGAGGACCTTATAGCAATCAGCCCCAGCATTTT. The chain has TRBV6-1 and TRBJ1-5; the D is unclear. This CDR3 contains 16 residues. Germline V gene data show CDR1 as MNHNS and CDR2 as SASEGT. V was cut by 2 bases and J by 0 bases, with 11 bases left in between.

This clonotype was seen a handful of times. The gene calls are TRBV20-1 and TRBJ1-3, with no clear D. The length of the CDR3 is 14 residues. Germline assignment: CDR1 DFQATT and CDR2 SNEGSKA (reference sequence). V was clipped by 3 bases and J by 0 bases, with 9 bases between them. The CDR3 is CSASQRNSGNTIYF. The CDR3 nucleotides read TGCAGTGCTAGTCAGAGAAACTCTGGAAACACCATATATTTT.

The chain employs TRBV12-3 or TRBV12-4 and TRBJ2-1; TRBD2 matches 13 bases. The J segment lost 8 bases and the V segment lost 6 bases, leaving 4 bases of the junction unmatched. This CDR3 is built from 14 residues. The CDR3 here is CASRTSGRIHEQFF. CDR3 DNA: TGTGCCAGCAGGACTAGCGGGAGGATCCATGAGCAGTTCTTC.

The chain uses TRBV28 and TRBJ2-5, with D possibly matching TRBD1 (5 bases). Germline CDR1 and CDR2: MDHEN and SYDVKM. V shed 5 bases and J shed 1 base, with 11 bases lying between them. The CDR3 runs 14 residues. As DNA, the CDR3 is TGTGCCAGCAGTCTGGGGCTATTCCAAGAGACCCAGTACTTC. Translating gives CASSLGLFQETQYF.

This clonotype has at least ten counts. One junction end does not reproduce the germline sequence, and a read error may be involved. The chain links TRBV20-1 to TRBJ2-1; TRBD2 matches 12 bases. The CDR3 contains 14 residues. The germline CDR1 and CDR2 sequences are DFQATT and SNEGSKA (reference sequence). CDR3 protein: CSASPGLAGYEQLF. CDR3 in DNA: TGCAGTGCTAGCCCGGGACTAGCGGGCTATGAGCAGCTCTTC.

This clonotype was seen a handful of times. Mismatch with germline at one junction end may stem from a read error. The chain employs TRBV12-3 or TRBV12-4 and TRBJ2-5; 9 positions match TRBD2. The CDR3 totals 15 residues. The CDR3 DNA reads TGTGCCAGCACTTTTAGCGGGAGCATTCAAGTGACCCAGTACTTC. Amino acid sequence: CASTFSGSIQVTQYF.

Ten or more counts support this clonotype. V is TRBV12-3 or TRBV12-4 and J is TRBJ2-5, with TRBD1 identical over 9 bases. This CDR3 contains 15 residues. Trimming removed 4 bases from V and 3 bases from J; junction bases left unmatched: 6. CDR3 loop: CASSSTGTGKETQYF. For the CDR3, the DNA is TGTGCCAGCAGTTCAACCGGGACAGGGAAAGAGACCCAGTACTTC.

V usage is TRBV18 and J usage is TRBJ1-1, with D possibly TRBD1 on 5 matching bases. Germline-derived CDR1 and CDR2 are KGHSH and LQKENI. The V end lost 4 bases, the J end lost 4 bases, and 13 bases lay between the germline ends. The CDR3 sequence is 14 residues long. The CDR3 spells CASSLFRESTEAFF. DNA for the CDR3: TGTGCCAGCTCACTGTTCAGGGAGAGCACTGAAGCTTTCTTT.

This clonotype was recorded a few times. The chain couples TRBV12-3 or TRBV12-4 to TRBJ2-1, with a tentative D call TRBD2 (5 bases). This CDR3 is built from 15 residues. V gave up 6 bases and J gave up 5 bases, with 17 bases separating them. The CDR3 region is CASRTIITPHNEQFF. The CDR3 bases are TGTGCCAGCAGGACTATTATTACCCCCCACAATGAGCAGTTCTTC.

The table lists this clonotype with many counts. The rearrangement links TRBV27 to TRBJ2-1, with 8 bases lining up with TRBD1. Per germline, CDR1 MNHEY and CDR2 SMNVEV (reference sequence). V lost 5 bases to trimming and J lost 3 bases; unmatched junction nucleotides: 9. The CDR3 has 16 amino acids. In nucleotides, the CDR3 is TGTGCCAGCAGTCTCAGGGGGCCCTATTACTACAATGAGCAGTTCTTC. This gives the protein CASSLRGPYYYNEQFF.

The chain couples TRBV2 to TRBJ1-1; D unclear. The CDR3 extends over 15 amino acids. V was trimmed by 6 bases and J by 4 bases, leaving 18 bases between them. CDR1 and CDR2 (germline): SNHLY, FYNNEI. CDR3 DNA: TGTGCCAGCAGGCCCAGAGATACGCCGGGCACTGAAGCTTTCTTT. This translates into CASRPRDTPGTEAFF.

The CDR3 DNA sequence: TGTGCCAGCAGTCCCAGGGGCCTCGGGGAGACCCAGTACTTC. Its protein is CASSPRGLGETQYF. The chain combines TRBV2 with TRBJ2-5, with a possible D match to TRBD1 (6 bases). The germline V and J ends were trimmed by 5 bases and 5 bases, with 15 bases remaining between them. There are 14 residues in the CDR3. Germline CDR1 reads SNHLY; CDR2 reads FYNNEI.

This clonotype was picked up many times. The rearrangement joins TRBV4-3 to TRBJ2-3, with D uncertain. The CDR3 is made up of 14 amino acids. The germline V gene encodes CDR1 LGHNA and CDR2 YSLEER. Trimming left V 0 bases short and J 3 bases short, with 7 bases between. Written as DNA, the CDR3 is TGCGCCAGCAGCCAAGATTACGTAACAGATACGCAGTATTTT. The encoded protein is CASSQDYVTDTQYF.